The next 10 T cell receptor beta chains were all read from a single sample in a study of T-cell reconstitution after alpha-beta-depleted transplantation in children (dated by TCRdb to 2016 to 2018). The sample's treatment or condition label, decoded: allogeneic hematopoietic cell transplantation with graft depleted of TCRalphabeta T cells and CD19 B cells. The protocol used for the library was PCR. The instrument given in TCRdb is Illumina HiSeq 2500. TCR libraries were prepared with molecular barcoding, using unique molecular identifiers to normalize TCRbeta repertoire quantification. TCRdb reanalyzed the raw reads on its own, using fastp at Q25 for trimming and MiXCR for clone calling, and kept in-frame beta chains. Each entry is one CDR3 protein sequence, shown with its most common DNA and genes. The sample contains hundreds of thousands of distinct CDR3 sequences, approximately 10% of them found a single time. Jointly, the top ten make up 28% of the sample.

The sample in question was PBMCs, obtained before TCRalphabeta/CD19-depleted stem cell transplant. The source is a child under three years old with acute myeloid leukemia, due to receive a stem cell transplant.

This clonotype was seen at least ten times. The V gene is TRBV10-2, the J gene TRBJ2-1; the D gene is possibly TRBD2 (5 bases). Germline CDR1 reads WSHSY; CDR2 reads SAAADI. The CDR3 totals 16 residues. Between the trimmed V and J ends, which lost 4 bases and 1 base, there was a span of 14 bases. CDR3 bases: TGCGCCAGCAGTGGAGTCGGGAAGGGTTCCTACAATGAGCAGTTCTTC. Protein sequence: CASSGVGKGSYNEQFF.

At least ten counts were recorded for this clonotype. The chain joins TRBV29-1 to TRBJ1-1, with D uncertain. The CDR3 sequence is 14 residues long. V was shortened by 3 bases and J by 0 bases, with 11 bases between the two germline ends. Germline values: CDR1 SQVTM, CDR2 ANQGSEA. The CDR3 region is CSVEGLLMNTEAFF. CDR3 bases: TGCAGCGTTGAGGGCCTGCTGATGAACACTGAAGCTTTCTTT.

This clonotype was observed many times. The rearrangement uses TRBV20-1 and TRBJ2-1; maybe TRBD1 (5 bases). The CDR3 contains 14 residues. Trimming took off 4 bases at V and 0 bases at J, with 10 bases between the two ends. In germline, CDR1 is DFQATT, CDR2 SNEGSKA (reference sequence). The CDR3 region is CSATKGSSYNEQFF. The CDR3, as DNA: TGCAGTGCTACCAAGGGGTCCTCCTACAATGAGCAGTTCTTC.

The chain recombines TRBV18 with TRBJ2-5; possibly TRBD1 for D (5 bases). The CDR3 spans 16 residues. Germline values: CDR1 KGHSH, CDR2 LQKENI. Between the trimmed V and J ends, which lost 1 base and 0 bases, there was a span of 12 bases. As DNA, the CDR3 is TGTGCCAGCTCACCACGACCTTGGGGCTACCAAGAGACCCAGTACTTC. Amino acid sequence: CASSPRPWGYQETQYF. Together with reference TRBV18 and TRBJ2-5, the CDR3 gives the full variable domain: NAGVMQNPRHLVRRRGQEARLRCSPMKGHSHVYWYRQLPEEGLKFMVYLQKENIIDESGMPKERFSAEFPKEGPSILRIQQVVRGDSAAYFCASSPRPWGYQETQYFGPGTRLLVL.

This clonotype was seen at least ten times. The chain combines TRBV20-1 with TRBJ2-1; D is perhaps TRBD1 (6 bases). From germline, CDR1 is DFQATT and CDR2 SNEGSKA (reference sequence). CDR3 size: 11 residues. The V gene lost 3 bases and the J gene lost 9 bases, with 9 bases spanning the gap. The CDR3 bases are TGCAGTGCTAGGGGGGACACTGAGCAGTTCTTC. It yields the protein CSARGDTEQFF.

This clonotype was found many times. The rearrangement uses TRBV27 and TRBJ1-2; D not resolved. The germline gives CDR1 MNHEY, CDR2 SMNVEV (reference sequence). The CDR3 has 13 amino acids. V was pared by 6 bases and J by 7 bases, with 15 bases between. CDR3 in DNA: TGTGCCAGCAGCCCCTCGGGGTTCTTTGGCTACACCTTC. This translates into CASSPSGFFGYTF.

The chain carries TRBV5-5 and TRBJ2-1; D tentatively fits TRBD1 or TRBD2 (5 bases each). The CDR3 has 15 amino acids. The germline V and J ends were trimmed by 1 base and 1 base, with 9 bases remaining between them. Looked up from germline, CDR1 is SGHKS and CDR2 is YYEKEE (reference sequence). The CDR3 DNA sequence: TGTGCCAGCAGCTTGATGGGGGAATCCTACAATGAGCAGTTCTTC. It translates to CASSLMGESYNEQFF.

At least ten counts were recorded for this clonotype. This chain links TRBV9 with TRBJ2-3, with 10 bases that match TRBD2. CDR1 SGDLS and CDR2 YYNGEE come from the germline V gene. With V trimmed by 3 bases and J by 2 bases, 6 bases remained unmatched. The CDR3 covers 16 residues. The CDR3 nucleotides read TGTGCCAGCAGCGCCACTAGCGGGGCCTTCACAGATACGCAGTATTTT. Protein product: CASSATSGAFTDTQYF. Full variable domain (rest looked up from reference TRBV9 and TRBJ2-3): DSGVTQTPKHLITATGQRVTLRCSPRSGDLSVYWYQQSLDQGLQFLIQYYNGEERAKGNILERFSAQQFPDLHSELNLSSLELGDSALYFCASSATSGAFTDTQYFGPGTRLTVL.

At least ten counts were recorded for this clonotype. The V call is TRBV5-5, the J call TRBJ1-6; TRBD1 agrees at 7 bases. The CDR3 spans 15 residues. V dropped 3 bases and J dropped 4; count of bases not matched to a gene: 4. The germline V gene encodes CDR1 SGHKS and CDR2 YYEKEE (reference sequence). The CDR3 DNA reads TGTGCCAGCAGCTCCGGGACAGATTATAATTCACCCCTCCACTTT. Its translation: CASSSGTDYNSPLHF.

The chain links TRBV20-1 to TRBJ2-3; 9 nucleotides align to TRBD2. This CDR3 is built from 15 residues. The V gene end was trimmed by 6 bases and the J gene end by 1 base; junction bases not matched to a gene: 8. The V gene's germline CDR1 is DFQATT and CDR2 SNEGSKA (reference sequence). CDR3 protein: CSATLRTSGTDTQYF. The CDR3 DNA sequence: TGCAGTGCAACCCTTCGGACTAGCGGCACAGATACGCAGTATTTT.